This is a list of T cell receptor beta chains from one sample in a study of identical twins. One entry per CDR3 protein, called by TCRdb with MiXCR from the 5' RACE reads. This table has a few hundred thousand distinct CDR3 sequences, over 8.5% appearing once. This same sample was also part of a study on yellow fever vaccine responses in identical twins.

Sequenced input: CD8+ T cells sorted from blood. Source of these receptors: a woman between 18 and 29 years old in good health. CDR3s include the opening cysteine and the closing phenylalanine or tryptophan. A D gene is named only where the DNA matches it firmly. Clone sizes are given selectively: once, few, many, or a class where the clone is expanded.

>TRBV4-3|.|TRBD2|TRBJ2-1
CASSQELAGLVEQFF
TGCGCCAGCAGCCAAGAGCTAGCGGGGTTGGTTGAGCAGTTCTTC
>TRBV2|.|.|TRBJ2-5
CASRRFSGEETQYF
TGTGCCAGCAGACGTTTCTCCGGTGAGGAGACCCAGTACTTC
>TRBV25-1|many|.|TRBJ2-7
CASNPTKGNEQYF
TGTGCCAGCAACCCCACCAAGGGGAATGAGCAGTACTTC
>TRBV7-9|few|TRBD1|TRBJ2-2
CASSQLPGQGTGELFF
TGTGCCAGCAGTCAACTTCCGGGACAGGGAACCGGGGAGCTGTTTTTT
>TRBV28|once|.|TRBJ2-7
CASNIFYEQYF
TGTGCCAGCAATATCTTTTACGAGCAGTACTTC
>TRBV12-3/TRBV12-4|many|.|TRBJ1-1
CASSFDSEAFF
TGTGCCAGCAGTTTTGACAGTGAAGCTTTCTTT
>TRBV6-5|.|.|TRBJ1-1
CASSYSTVMNTEAFF
TGTGCCAGCAGTTACTCGACGGTTATGAACACTGAAGCTTTCTTT
>TRBV18|.|.|TRBJ2-7
CASSSPGLTYEQYF
TGTGCCAGCTCATCCCCGGGACTGACCTACGAGCAGTACTTC
>TRBV5-4|.|.|TRBJ2-7
CASSLGRIDLGDF
TGTGCCAGCAGCCTGGGACGGATCGACTTGGGGGACTTC
>TRBV7-3|.|.|TRBJ2-2
CASRGWSGELFF
TGTGCCAGCCGCGGGTGGTCCGGGGAGCTGTTTTTT
>TRBV5-1|.|TRBD1|TRBJ2-5
CASSSGRRTGGYWETQYF
TGCGCCAGCAGCTCGGGAAGGCGGACAGGGGGCTACTGGGAGACCCAGTACTTC
>TRBV4-3|.|.|TRBJ1-1
CASSQESGETEAFF
TGCGCCAGCAGCCAAGAAAGTGGAGAGACTGAAGCTTTCTTT
>TRBV7-9|many|.|TRBJ2-3
CALSGGSASTDTQYF
TGTGCCCTAAGTGGGGGTTCCGCTAGCACAGATACGCAGTATTTT
>TRBV4-3|few|TRBD1|TRBJ2-1
CASSPTGTVSNEQFF
TGCGCCAGCAGCCCGACCGGGACAGTAAGCAATGAGCAGTTCTTC
>TRBV11-2|.|.|TRBJ1-4
CASSSLGVGNEKLFF
TGTGCCAGCAGCTCCTTGGGGGTAGGAAATGAAAAACTGTTTTTT
>TRBV20-1|few|.|TRBJ2-1
CSARRVRPGASLDEQFF
TGCAGTGCTAGGAGAGTTCGGCCAGGGGCAAGCTTGGATGAGCAGTTCTTC
>TRBV4-3|.|TRBD2|TRBJ2-1
CASSQRGLAAYNEQFF
TGCGCCAGCAGCCAAAGGGGACTAGCGGCTTACAATGAGCAGTTCTTC
>TRBV28|few|.|TRBJ2-1
CASSLMRGEQFF
TGTGCCAGCAGTTTAATGAGGGGTGAGCAGTTCTTC
>TRBV14|.|.|TRBJ2-5
CASSQGSEEYFETQYF
TGTGCCAGCAGCCAAGGCTCAGAGGAATATTTTGAGACCCAGTACTTC
>TRBV3-1|.|.|TRBJ2-2
CASSQEVPGATNTGELFF
TGTGCCAGCAGCCAAGAGGTTCCGGGGGCCACGAACACCGGGGAGCTGTTTTTT
>TRBV9|few|.|TRBJ2-1
CASSANEGNLYNEQFF
TGTGCCAGCAGCGCAAATGAGGGAAATCTCTACAATGAGCAGTTCTTC
>TRBV20-1|few|.|TRBJ2-3
CSAKEAADTDTQYF
TGCAGTGCTAAGGAGGCCGCTGACACAGATACGCAGTATTTT
>TRBV25-1|.|.|TRBJ2-7
CASSDPPGHEQYF
TGTGCCAGCAGTGATCCCCCGGGTCACGAGCAGTACTTC
>TRBV7-9|few|TRBD1|TRBJ2-2
CASSQTGTAYTGELFF
TGTGCCAGCAGTCAGACCGGGACAGCGTACACCGGGGAGCTGTTTTTT
>TRBV6-5|few|TRBD1|TRBJ1-2
CASSWTGVYGYTF
TGTGCCAGCAGTTGGACAGGGGTGTATGGCTACACCTTC
>TRBV24-1|many|.|TRBJ2-3
CATSAVGPSTDTQYF
TGTGCCACCAGTGCCGTGGGACCGAGCACAGATACGCAGTATTTT